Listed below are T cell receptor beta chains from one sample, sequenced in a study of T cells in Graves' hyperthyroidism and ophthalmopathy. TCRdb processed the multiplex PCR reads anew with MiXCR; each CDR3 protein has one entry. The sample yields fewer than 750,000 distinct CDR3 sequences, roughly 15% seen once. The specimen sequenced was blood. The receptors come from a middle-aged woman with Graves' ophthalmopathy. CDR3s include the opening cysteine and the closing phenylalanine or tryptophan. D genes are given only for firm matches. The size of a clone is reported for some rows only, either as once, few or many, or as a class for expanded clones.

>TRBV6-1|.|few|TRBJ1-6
TGTGCCAGCAGTGAAGGTGGACCCATTACCGGTTCACCCCTCCACTTT
CASSEGGPITGSPLHF
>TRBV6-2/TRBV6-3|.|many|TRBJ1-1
TGTGCCAGCAGTTCTTATACAGGACCCACTGAAGCTTTCTTT
CASSSYTGPTEAFF
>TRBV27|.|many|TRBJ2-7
TGTGCCAGCAGGGATCGACTCTTATCCTACGAGCAGTACTTC
CASRDRLLSYEQYF
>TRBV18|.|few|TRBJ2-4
TGTGCCAGCTCACCCTTGGGAGTAGCCAAAAACATTCAGTACTTC
CASSPLGVAKNIQYF
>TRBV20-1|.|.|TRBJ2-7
TGCAGTGCTAGATGGCGGAGCTTAAGGGATGAGCAGTACTTC
CSARWRSLRDEQYF
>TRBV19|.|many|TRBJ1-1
TGTGCCAGTAGTCCTAGCCGGGAATTGGGAACTGAAGCTTTCTTT
CASSPSRELGTEAFF
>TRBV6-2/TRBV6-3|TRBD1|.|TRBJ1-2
TGTGCCAGCAGTTACTCCGGGACAGGGGGAGCTAACTATGGCTACACCTTC
CASSYSGTGGANYGYTF
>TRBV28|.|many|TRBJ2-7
TGTGCCAGCAGCTTCCTTCAAAAACCTCCCTACGAGCAGTACTTC
CASSFLQKPPYEQYF
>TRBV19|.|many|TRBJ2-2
TGTGCCACCCACGATAGCGGTCGGAACACCGGGGAGCTGTTTTTT
CATHDSGRNTGELFF
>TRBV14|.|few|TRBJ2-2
TGTGCCAGCAGCCAAGATTCTCTCCGGGCGTACACCAGGGAGCTGTTTTTT
CASSQDSLRAYTRELFF
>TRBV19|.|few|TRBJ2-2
TGTGCCAGTAGCCAGATAGGGGCCACCGGGGAGCTGTTTTTT
CASSQIGATGELFF
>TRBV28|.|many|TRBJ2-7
TGTGCCAGCAGTTCAGGGGGGGGCTACGAGCAGTACTTC
CASSSGGGYEQYF
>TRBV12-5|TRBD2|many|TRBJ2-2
TGTGCTAGTGGTTGGCTAGCGGGAGGGAACACCGGGGAGCTGTTTTTT
CASGWLAGGNTGELFF
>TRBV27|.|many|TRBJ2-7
TGTGCCAGCAGTCCGCTAGGACTATACGAGCAGTACTTC
CASSPLGLYEQYF
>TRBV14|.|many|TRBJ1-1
TGTGCCAGCAGCCCCCTGGGACGTCAGAACACTGAAGCTTTCTTT
CASSPLGRQNTEAFF
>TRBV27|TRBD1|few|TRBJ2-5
TGTGCCAGCAGTGACCCCGGACAGGGTGCAGAGACCCAGTACTTC
CASSDPGQGAETQYF
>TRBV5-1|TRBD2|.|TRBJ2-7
TGCGCCAGCAGCGTAACTAGCGGGAGTTTCTACGAGCAGTACTTC
CASSVTSGSFYEQYF
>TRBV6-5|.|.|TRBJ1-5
TGTGCCAGCAGTTTACTGTGGGGAGGGAATCAGCCCCAGCATTTT
CASSLLWGGNQPQHF
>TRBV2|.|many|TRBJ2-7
TGTGCCAGCAGTCCTATTAGCGTTTACGAGCAGTACTTC
CASSPISVYEQYF
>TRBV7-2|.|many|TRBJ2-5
TGTGCCAGCAGCTTAGATGGACACCCCCCAGAGACCCAGTACTTC
CASSLDGHPPETQYF
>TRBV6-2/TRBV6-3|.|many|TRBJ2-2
TGTGCCAGCAGTTACTTGACTAGATCCGGGGAGCTGTTTTTT
CASSYLTRSGELFF
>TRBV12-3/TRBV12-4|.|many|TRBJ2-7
TGTGCCAGCAGTTTTGGTAGGGACTCCTACGAGCAGTACTTC
CASSFGRDSYEQYF
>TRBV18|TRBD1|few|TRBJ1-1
TGTGCCAGCTCACCGGGGACAGGTCGTGGTGAAGCTTTCTTT
CASSPGTGRGEAFF
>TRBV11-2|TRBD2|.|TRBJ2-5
TGTGCCAGCAGCACTGGACTAGCGGGAGGGCTCGGCGAGACCCAGTACTTC
CASSTGLAGGLGETQYF
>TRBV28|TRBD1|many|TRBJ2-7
TGTGCCAGCAGTTCTCAAACGGACAGGGCCTCCTACGAGCAGTACTTC
CASSSQTDRASYEQYF
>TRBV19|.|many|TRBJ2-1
TGTGCCAGTAGTATGGACAGCTACAATGAGCAGTTCTTC
CASSMDSYNEQFF